The T cell receptor (beta chain) described here comes from a study of blood T cell repertoires in COVID-19. Study summary: From the United States, Italy and Spain came samples of acute and convalescent COVID-19.

In the source study's methods: Amplifying reference gene primers gave estimates of nucleated cell counts. Assay used: immunoSEQ multiplex PCR; TCRdb lists only in-frame clones, some missing. D and trimming were read from the DNA, whereas the V and J calls and clone size are those reported in that table. The table includes about 170,000 clones, 84% detected once. V was trimmed by 6 bases and J by 8 bases, leaving 7 bases between them. Germline V lookup: CDR1 SQVTM, CDR2 ANQGSEA. There are 9 residues in the CDR3. The chain employs TRBV29-1 and TRBJ1-2; D remains ambiguous. The source is a man aged 35 to 55 who had recovered from COVID-19. Sequenced material: peripheral blood. CDR3 amino acids: CSVLEGYTF. CDR3 DNA: TGCAGCGTCTTAGAGGGCTACACCTTC. The full variable domain, with the rest looked up from reference TRBV29-1 and TRBJ1-2, is SAVISQKPSRDICQRGTSLTIQCQVDSQVTMMFWYRQQPGQSLTLIATANQGSEATYESGFVIDKFPISRPNLTFSTLTVSNMSPEDSSIYLCSVLEGYTFGSGTRLTVV.